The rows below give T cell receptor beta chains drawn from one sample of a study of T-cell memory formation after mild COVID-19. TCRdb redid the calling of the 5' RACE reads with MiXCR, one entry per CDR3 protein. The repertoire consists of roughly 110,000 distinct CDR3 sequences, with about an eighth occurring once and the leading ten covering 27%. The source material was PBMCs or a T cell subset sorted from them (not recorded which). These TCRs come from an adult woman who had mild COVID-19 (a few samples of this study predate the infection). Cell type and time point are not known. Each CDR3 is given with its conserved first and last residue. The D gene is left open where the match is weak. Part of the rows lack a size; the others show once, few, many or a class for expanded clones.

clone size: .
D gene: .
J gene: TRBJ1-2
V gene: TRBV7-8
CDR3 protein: CASSLGLGHPYGYTF
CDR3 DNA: TGTGCCAGCAGCTTAGGCTTGGGCCACCCCTATGGCTACACCTTC

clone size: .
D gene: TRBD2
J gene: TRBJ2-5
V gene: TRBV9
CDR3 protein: CASSHGTSGRSLQETQYF
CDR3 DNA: TGTGCCAGCAGCCATGGGACTAGCGGGAGGTCCCTCCAAGAGACCCAGTACTTC

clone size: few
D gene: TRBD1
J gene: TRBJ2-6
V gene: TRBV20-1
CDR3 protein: CSAQTGDSGANVLTF
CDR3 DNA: TGCAGTGCTCAGACAGGGGACTCTGGGGCCAACGTCCTGACTTTC

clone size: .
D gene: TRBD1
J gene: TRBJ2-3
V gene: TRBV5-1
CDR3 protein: CASSPDRDFTDTQYF
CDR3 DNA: TGCGCCAGCAGCCCCGACAGGGATTTCACAGATACGCAGTATTTT

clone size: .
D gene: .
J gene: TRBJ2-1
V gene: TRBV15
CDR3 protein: CATSRERKPYNEQFF
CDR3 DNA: TGTGCCACCAGCAGAGAGAGAAAACCCTACAATGAGCAGTTCTTC

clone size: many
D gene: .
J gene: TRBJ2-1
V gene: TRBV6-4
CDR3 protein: CASSENLAPYNEQFF
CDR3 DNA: TGTGCCAGCAGTGAAAATCTAGCGCCTTACAATGAGCAGTTCTTC

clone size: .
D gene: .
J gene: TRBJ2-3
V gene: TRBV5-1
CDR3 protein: CASTGFTDTQYF
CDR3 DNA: TGCGCCAGCACTGGGTTTACAGATACGCAGTATTTT

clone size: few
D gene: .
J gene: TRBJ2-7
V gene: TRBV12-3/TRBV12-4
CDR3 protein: CASSFGGLLTYEQYF
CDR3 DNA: TGTGCCAGCAGTTTTGGGGGACTGCTCACCTACGAGCAGTACTTC

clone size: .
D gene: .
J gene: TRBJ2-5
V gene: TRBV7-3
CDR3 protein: CASSLTVGEYQETQYF
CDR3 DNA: TGTGCCAGCAGCCTCACAGTGGGAGAGTACCAAGAGACCCAGTACTTC

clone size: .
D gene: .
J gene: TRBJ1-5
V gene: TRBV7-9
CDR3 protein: CASSLGAGHQPQHF
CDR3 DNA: TGTGCCAGCAGCTTAGGGGCAGGGCATCAGCCCCAGCATTTT

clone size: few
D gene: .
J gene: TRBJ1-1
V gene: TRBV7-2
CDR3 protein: CASSLILGQEVFF
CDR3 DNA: TGTGCCAGCAGCTTAATCTTGGGGCAGGAGGTTTTCTTT

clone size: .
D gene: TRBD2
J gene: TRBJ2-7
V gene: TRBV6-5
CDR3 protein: CASSAGVAGGREQYF
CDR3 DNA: TGTGCCAGCAGTGCCGGGGTAGCGGGGGGGCGCGAGCAGTACTTC

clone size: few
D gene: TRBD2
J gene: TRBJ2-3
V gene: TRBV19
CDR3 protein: CASSRPGLAGGATDTQYF
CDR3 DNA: TGTGCCAGTAGTAGGCCGGGACTAGCGGGAGGTGCAACAGATACGCAGTATTTT

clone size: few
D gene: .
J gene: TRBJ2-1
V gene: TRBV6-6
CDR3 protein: CASSYGRYRIDEQFF
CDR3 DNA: TGTGCCAGCAGTTACGGGAGGTATCGGATCGATGAGCAGTTCTTC

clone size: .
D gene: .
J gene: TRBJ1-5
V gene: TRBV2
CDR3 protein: CASSAGYSNQPQHF
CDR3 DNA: TGTGCCAGCAGTGCCGGGTATAGCAATCAGCCCCAGCATTTT

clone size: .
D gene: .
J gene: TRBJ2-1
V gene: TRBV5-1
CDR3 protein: CASSSTEGQVDEQFF
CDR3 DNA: TGCGCCAGCAGCAGTACCGAGGGGCAGGTCGATGAGCAGTTCTTC

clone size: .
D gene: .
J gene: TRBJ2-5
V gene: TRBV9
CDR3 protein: CASSPAWQETQYF
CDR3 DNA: TGTGCCAGCAGCCCAGCTTGGCAAGAGACCCAGTACTTC

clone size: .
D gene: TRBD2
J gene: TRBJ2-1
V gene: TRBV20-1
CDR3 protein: CSARDIAGDSYNEQFF
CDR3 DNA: TGCAGTGCTAGAGATATAGCGGGGGACTCCTACAATGAGCAGTTCTTC

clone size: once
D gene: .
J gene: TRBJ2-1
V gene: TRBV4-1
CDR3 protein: CASSQRDSYNEQFF
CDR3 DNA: TGCGCCAGCAGCCAGCGGGACTCCTACAATGAGCAGTTCTTC

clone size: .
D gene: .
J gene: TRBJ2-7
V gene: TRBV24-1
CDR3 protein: CATSSGLIGSHEQYF
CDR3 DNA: TGTGCCACCAGTAGCGGTTTGATAGGGTCCCACGAGCAGTACTTC

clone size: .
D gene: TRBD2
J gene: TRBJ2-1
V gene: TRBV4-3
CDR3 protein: CASSQETPSGYNNEQFF
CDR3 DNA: TGCGCCAGCAGCCAAGAAACTCCTAGCGGCTATAACAATGAGCAGTTCTTC

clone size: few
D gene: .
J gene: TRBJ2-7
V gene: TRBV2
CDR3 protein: CASSHSGTGTYEQYF
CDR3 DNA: TGTGCCAGCAGTCATTCCGGGACGGGGACCTACGAGCAGTACTTC

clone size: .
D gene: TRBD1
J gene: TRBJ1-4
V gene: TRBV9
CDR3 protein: CASSGTGQGNEKLFF
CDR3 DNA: TGTGCCAGCAGCGGAACTGGACAGGGGAACGAAAAACTGTTTTTT

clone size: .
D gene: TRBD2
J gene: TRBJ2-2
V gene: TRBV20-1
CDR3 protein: CSAFSGRTGELFF
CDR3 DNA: TGCAGTGCTTTTAGCGGGAGAACCGGGGAGCTGTTTTTT

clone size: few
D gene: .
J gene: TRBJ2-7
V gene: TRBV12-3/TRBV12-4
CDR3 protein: CASSLSGGWVEQYF
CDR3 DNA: TGTGCCAGCAGTTTGTCCGGGGGCTGGGTCGAGCAGTACTTC

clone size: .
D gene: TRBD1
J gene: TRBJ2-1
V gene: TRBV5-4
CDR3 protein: CASSLPGTGESNEQFF
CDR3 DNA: TGTGCCAGCAGCCTCCCCGGGACAGGGGAAAGTAATGAGCAGTTCTTC

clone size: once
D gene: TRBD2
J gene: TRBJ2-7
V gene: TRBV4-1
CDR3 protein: CASSQDLAGGMDEQYF
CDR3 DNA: TGCGCCAGCAGCCAAGATCTCGCGGGGGGGATGGACGAGCAGTACTTC

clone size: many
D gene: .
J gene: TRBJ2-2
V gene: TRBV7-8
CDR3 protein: CASSAEGDPGELFF
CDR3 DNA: TGTGCCAGCAGCGCCGAAGGGGATCCCGGGGAGCTGTTTTTT

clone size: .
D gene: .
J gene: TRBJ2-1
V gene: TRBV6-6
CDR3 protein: CASSYSKGEPNEQFF
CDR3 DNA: TGTGCCAGCAGTTACTCGAAGGGGGAACCCAATGAGCAGTTCTTC

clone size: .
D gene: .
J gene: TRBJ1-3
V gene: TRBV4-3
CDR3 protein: CASSQDSGDGNTIYF
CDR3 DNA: TGCGCCAGCAGCCAAGATTCAGGGGATGGAAACACCATATATTTT

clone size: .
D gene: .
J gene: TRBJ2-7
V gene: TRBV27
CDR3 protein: CASSLSPLYYEQYF
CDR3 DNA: TGTGCCAGCAGTTTATCGCCCCTCTACTACGAGCAGTACTTC

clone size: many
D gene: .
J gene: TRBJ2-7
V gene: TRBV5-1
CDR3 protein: CASRETGAYEQYF
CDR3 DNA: TGCGCCAGCAGGGAGACAGGAGCCTACGAGCAGTACTTC

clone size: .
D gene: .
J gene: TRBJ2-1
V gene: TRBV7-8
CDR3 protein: CASSSDPGRNNEQFF
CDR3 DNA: TGTGCCAGCAGCTCGGACCCCGGCCGGAACAATGAGCAGTTCTTC

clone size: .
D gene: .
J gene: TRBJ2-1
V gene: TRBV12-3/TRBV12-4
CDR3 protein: CASSPLGQGYNEQFF
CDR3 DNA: TGTGCCAGCAGTCCCCTAGGGCAGGGGTACAATGAGCAGTTCTTC

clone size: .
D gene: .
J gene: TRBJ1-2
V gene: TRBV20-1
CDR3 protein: CSARGPRYLIYGYTF
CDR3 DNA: TGCAGTGCTAGAGGGCCCAGATACTTAATTTATGGCTACACCTTC

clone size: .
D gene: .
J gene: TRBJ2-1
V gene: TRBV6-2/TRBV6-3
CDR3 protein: CASSYLRDTNEQFF
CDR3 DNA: TGTGCCAGCAGTTACTTAAGAGACACCAATGAGCAGTTCTTC

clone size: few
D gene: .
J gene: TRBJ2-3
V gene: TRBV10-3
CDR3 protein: CAISEAQNTDTQYF
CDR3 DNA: TGTGCCATCAGTGAGGCCCAGAACACAGATACGCAGTATTTT

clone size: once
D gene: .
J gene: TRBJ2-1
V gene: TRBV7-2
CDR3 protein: CASSSDEDTGSSYNEQFF
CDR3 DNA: TGTGCCAGCAGCTCCGACGAAGATACGGGGAGCTCCTACAATGAGCAGTTCTTC

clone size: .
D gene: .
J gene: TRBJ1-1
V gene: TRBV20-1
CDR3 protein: CSARATLDLSPEAFF
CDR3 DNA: TGCAGTGCTAGAGCCACCCTGGACCTGAGCCCTGAAGCTTTCTTT

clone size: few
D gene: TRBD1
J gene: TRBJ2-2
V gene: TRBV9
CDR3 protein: CASSVSRGKPGELFF
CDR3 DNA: TGTGCCAGCAGCGTGTCCAGGGGGAAGCCCGGGGAGCTGTTTTTT

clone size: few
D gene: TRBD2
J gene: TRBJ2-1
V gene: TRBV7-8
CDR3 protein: CASSPGLADNEQFF
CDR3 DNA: TGTGCCAGCAGCCCGGGACTAGCGGACAATGAGCAGTTCTTC

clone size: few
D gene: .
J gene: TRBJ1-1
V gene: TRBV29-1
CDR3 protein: CSVDRGMNTEAFF
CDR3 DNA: TGCAGCGTTGATAGGGGTATGAACACTGAAGCTTTCTTT

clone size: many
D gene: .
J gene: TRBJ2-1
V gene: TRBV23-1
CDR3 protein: CASSLRRYNEQFF
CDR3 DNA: TGCGCCAGCAGTCTAAGAAGGTACAATGAGCAGTTCTTC

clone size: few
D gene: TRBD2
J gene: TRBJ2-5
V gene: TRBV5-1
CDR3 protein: CASSFGTSGGPTQETQYF
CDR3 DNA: TGCGCCAGCAGCTTCGGGACTAGCGGGGGGCCTACACAAGAGACCCAGTACTTC

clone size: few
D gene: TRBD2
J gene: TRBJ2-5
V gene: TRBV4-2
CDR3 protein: CASSQDVAGLGRETQYF
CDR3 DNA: TGTGCCAGCAGCCAAGATGTGGCGGGACTAGGCCGAGAGACCCAGTACTTC

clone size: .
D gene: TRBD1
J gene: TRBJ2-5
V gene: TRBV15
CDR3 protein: CATSRDRTGQETQYF
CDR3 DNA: TGTGCCACCAGCAGAGATAGGACAGGCCAAGAGACCCAGTACTTC